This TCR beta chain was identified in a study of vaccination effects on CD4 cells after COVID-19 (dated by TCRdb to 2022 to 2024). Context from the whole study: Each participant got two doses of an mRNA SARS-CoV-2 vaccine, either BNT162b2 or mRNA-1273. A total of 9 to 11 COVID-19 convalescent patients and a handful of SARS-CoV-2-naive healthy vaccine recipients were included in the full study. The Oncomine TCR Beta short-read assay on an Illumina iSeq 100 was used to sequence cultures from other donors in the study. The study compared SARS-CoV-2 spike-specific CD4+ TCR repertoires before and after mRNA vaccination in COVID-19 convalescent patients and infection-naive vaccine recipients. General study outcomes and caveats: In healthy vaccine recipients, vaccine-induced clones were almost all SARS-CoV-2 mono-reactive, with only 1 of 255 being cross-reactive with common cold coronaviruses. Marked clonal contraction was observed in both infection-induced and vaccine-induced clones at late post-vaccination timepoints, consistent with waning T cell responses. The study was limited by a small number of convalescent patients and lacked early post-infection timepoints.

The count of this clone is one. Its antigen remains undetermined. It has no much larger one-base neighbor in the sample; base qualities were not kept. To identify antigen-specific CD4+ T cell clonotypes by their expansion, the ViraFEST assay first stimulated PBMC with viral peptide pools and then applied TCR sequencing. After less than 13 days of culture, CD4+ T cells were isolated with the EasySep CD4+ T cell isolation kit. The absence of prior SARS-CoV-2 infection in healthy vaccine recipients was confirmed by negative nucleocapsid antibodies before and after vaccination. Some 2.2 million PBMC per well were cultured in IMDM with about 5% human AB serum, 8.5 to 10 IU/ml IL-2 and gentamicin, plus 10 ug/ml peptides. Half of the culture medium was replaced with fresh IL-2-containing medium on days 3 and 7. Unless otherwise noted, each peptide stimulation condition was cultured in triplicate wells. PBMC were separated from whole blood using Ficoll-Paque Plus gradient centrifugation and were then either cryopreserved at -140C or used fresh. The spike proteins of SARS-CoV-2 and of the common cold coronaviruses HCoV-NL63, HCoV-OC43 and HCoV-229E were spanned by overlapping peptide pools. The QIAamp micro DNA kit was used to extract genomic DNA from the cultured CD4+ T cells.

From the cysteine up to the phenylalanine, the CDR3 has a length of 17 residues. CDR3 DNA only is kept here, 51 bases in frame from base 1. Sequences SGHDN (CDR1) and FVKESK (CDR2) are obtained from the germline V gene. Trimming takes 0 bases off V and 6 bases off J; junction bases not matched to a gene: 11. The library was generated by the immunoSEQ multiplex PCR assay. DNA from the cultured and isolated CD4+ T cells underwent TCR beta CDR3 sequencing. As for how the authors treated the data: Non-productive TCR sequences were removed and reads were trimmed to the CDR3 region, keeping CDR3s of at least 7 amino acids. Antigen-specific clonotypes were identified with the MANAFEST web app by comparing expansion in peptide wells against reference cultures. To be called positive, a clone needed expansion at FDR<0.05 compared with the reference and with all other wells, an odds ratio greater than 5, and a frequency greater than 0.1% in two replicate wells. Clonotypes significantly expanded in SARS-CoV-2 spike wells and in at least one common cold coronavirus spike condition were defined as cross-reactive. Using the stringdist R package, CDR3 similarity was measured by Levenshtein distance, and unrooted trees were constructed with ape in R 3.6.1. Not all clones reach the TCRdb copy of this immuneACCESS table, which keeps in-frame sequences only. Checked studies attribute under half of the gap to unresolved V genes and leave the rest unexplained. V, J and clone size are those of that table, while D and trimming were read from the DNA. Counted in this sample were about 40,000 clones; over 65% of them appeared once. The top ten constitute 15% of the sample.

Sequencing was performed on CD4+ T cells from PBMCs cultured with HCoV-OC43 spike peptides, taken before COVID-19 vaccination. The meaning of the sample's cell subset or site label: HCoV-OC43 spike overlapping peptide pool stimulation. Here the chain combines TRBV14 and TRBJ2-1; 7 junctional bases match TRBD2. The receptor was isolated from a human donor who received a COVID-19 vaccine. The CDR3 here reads CASSQDLKRLARNEQFF. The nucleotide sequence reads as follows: TGTGCCAGCAGCCAAGATCTTAAGAGACTAGCTCGCAATGAGCAGTTCTTC.